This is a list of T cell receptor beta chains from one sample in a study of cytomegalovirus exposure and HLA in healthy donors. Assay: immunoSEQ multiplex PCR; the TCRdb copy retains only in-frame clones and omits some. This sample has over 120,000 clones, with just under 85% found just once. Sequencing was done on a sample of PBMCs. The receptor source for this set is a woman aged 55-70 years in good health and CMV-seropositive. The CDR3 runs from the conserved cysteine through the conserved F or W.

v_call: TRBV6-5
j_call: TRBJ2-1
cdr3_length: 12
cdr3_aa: CASGGAHNEQFF

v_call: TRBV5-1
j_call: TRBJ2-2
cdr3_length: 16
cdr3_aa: CASSLKEGKGTGELFF

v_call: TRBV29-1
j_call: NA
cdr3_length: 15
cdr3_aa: CSVARGSGTSYEQYF

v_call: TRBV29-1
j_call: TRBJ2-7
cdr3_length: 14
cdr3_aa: CSVFSGGRRYEQYF

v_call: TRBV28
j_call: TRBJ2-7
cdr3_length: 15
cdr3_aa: CASTSWGEKTYEQYF

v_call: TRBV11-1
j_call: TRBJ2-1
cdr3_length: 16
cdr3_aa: CASSLANKGLGNEQFF

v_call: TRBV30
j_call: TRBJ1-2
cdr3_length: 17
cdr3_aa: CAWSVGWGRGLDYGYTF

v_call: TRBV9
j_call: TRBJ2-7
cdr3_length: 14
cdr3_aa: CASSGGRGTYEQYF

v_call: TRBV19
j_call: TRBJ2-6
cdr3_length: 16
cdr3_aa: CASSIIGGSGANVLTF

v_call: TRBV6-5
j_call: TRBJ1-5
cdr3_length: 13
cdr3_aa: CASSLQGGQPQHF

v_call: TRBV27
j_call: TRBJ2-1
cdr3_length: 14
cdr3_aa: CASSPGTTHNEQFF

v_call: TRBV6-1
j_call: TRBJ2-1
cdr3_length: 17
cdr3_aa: CASSDPLQGATYNEQFF

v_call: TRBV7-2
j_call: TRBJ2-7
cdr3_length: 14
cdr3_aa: CASSQERELYEQYF

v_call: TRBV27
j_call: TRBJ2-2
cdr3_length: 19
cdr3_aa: CASSFPGLAGGLDTGELFF

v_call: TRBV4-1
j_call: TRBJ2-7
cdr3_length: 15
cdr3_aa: CASSQAAQAPYEQYF

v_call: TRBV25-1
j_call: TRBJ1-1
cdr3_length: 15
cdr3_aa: CASSDGTVGNTEAFF

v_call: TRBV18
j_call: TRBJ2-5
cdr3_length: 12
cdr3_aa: CASSIRQETQYF

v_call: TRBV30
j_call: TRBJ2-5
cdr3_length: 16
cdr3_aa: CAWSVLPRTRLETQYF

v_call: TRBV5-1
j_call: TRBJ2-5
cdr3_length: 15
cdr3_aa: CASSWGQGGAETQYF

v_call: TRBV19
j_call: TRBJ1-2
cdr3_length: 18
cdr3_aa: CASSSKGDRAGLGYGYTF

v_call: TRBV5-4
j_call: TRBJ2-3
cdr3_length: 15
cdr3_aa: CASSLAGRGADTQYF

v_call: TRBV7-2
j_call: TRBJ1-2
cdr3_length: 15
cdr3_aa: CASSRDRVPLHGYTF

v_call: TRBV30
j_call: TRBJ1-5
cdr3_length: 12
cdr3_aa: CAGGTGNQPQHF

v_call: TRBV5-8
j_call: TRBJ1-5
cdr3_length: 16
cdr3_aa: CASSPRQGHSNQPQHF

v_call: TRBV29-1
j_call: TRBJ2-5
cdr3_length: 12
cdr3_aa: CSAGQGRETQYF

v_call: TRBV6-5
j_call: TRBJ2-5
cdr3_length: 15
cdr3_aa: CASSYSQGAGETQYF

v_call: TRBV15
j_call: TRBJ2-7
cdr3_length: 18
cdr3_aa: CATSRPYPQGLPTYEQYF

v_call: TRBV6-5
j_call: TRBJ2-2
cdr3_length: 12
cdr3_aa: CASKELSGELFF

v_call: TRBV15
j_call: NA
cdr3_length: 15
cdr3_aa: CATSRDRINSYEQYF

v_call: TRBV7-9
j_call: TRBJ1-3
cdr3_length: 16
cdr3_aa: CASSSGGRGSGNTIYF

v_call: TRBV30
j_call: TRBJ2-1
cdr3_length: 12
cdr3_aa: CAWSLQRGEQFF

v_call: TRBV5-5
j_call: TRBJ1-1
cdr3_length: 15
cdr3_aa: CASSATGRTNTEAFF

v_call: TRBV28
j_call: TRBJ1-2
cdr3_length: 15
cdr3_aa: CASSTASDRGGGYTF

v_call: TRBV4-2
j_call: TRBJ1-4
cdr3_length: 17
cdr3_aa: CASSQDERGHLREKLFF

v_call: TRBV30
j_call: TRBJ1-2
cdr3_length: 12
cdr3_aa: CAWGRGRDGYTF

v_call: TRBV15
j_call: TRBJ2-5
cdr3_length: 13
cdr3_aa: CATSRHLQETQYF

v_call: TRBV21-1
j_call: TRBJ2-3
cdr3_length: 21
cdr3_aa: CASSPRVGTSGRMRGTDTQYF

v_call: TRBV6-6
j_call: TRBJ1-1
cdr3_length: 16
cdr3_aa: CASSLGTGAKNTEAFF

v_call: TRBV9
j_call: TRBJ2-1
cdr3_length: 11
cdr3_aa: CASSARGEQFF

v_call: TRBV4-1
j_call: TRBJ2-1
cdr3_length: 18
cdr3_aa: CASSQETVVAGVWNEQFF

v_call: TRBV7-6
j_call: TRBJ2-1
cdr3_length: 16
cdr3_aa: CASSLDLYSSYNEQFF

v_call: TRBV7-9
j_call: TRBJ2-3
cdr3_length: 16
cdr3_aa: CASSSSGQRPTDTQYF

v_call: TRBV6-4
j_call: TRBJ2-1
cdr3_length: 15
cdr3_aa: CASSQGLAGDNEQFF

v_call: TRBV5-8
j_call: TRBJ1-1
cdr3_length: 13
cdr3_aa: CASSLRAPTEAFF